This entry lists 10 T cell receptor beta chains sequenced from one sample in a study of cytomegalovirus exposure and HLA in healthy donors. Measured with immunoSEQ multiplex PCR; TCRdb has only the in-frame clones, and not every one. The data hold 150,000 to 180,000 clones, with around 83% observed a single time. Sequences were obtained from PBMCs. All receptors derive from a human donor in good health.

The chain combines TRBV27 with TRBJ1-2; the D is unclear. Trimming took 8 bases from V and 0 from J, leaving 10 bases between them. The germline CDR1 and CDR2 sequences are MNHEY and SMNVEV (reference sequence). This CDR3 has 13 amino acids. The CDR3 sequence: CASGPLANYGYTF. CDR3 nucleotides: TGTGCCAGCGGCCCCCTAGCTAACTATGGCTACACCTTC.

The CDR3 is CASSYSGAGPYEQYF. DNA of the CDR3: TGTGCCAGCAGTTACTCGGGGGCTGGGCCATACGAGCAGTACTTC. The chain uses TRBV6-5 and TRBJ2-7; tentatively, D is TRBD1 (6 bases). Germline V gene data show CDR1 as MNHEY and CDR2 as SVGAGI. The CDR3 spans 15 residues. V was shortened by 0 bases and J by 4 bases, with 13 bases between the two germline ends.

This clone was recorded a few times. The rearrangement uses TRBV11-2 and TRBJ1-3, with 7 nucleotides matching TRBD1. V was pared by 5 bases and J by 6 bases, with 7 bases of the junction left unmatched. This CDR3 comprises 14 residues. Germline V gives CDR1 SGHAT, CDR2 FQNNGV. In DNA, the CDR3 is TGTGCCAGCAGCCCCCGACAGGGCGCAAACACCATATATTTT. This gives the protein CASSPRQGANTIYF.

V and J are TRBV4-1 and TRBJ1-2; 7 bases are shared with TRBD1. CDR1 and CDR2 from the germline V gene are MGHRA and YSYEKL. CDR3 length: 14 residues. V gave up 0 bases and J gave up 8 bases; unmatched junction bases: 6. CDR3 DNA: TGCGCCAGCAGCCAAGAGGGACAGCCCAGCGGCTACACCTTC. The encoded protein is CASSQEGQPSGYTF.

This chain joins TRBV7-8 and TRBJ1-2; D might be TRBD1 (6 bases). This CDR3 comprises 13 residues. The germline V gene encodes CDR1 SGHVS and CDR2 FQNEAQ. V was shortened by 2 bases and J by 7 bases, with 11 bases between the two germline ends. The CDR3 loop reads CASSLTGSPGYTF. Written as DNA, the CDR3 is TGTGCCAGCAGCTTAACAGGGTCCCCTGGCTACACCTTC.

The gene calls are TRBV10-2 and TRBJ1-2; tentatively, D is TRBD1 (5 bases). The CDR3 runs 14 residues. Between the trimmed V and J ends, which lost 4 bases and 2 bases, there was a span of 11 bases. Germline CDR1 WSHSY, CDR2 SAAADI. CDR3 nucleotide sequence: TGCGCCAGCAGTGGGCTGGGGGGAAACTATGGCTACACCTTC. Translating gives CASSGLGGNYGYTF.

This chain joins TRBV4-1 and TRBJ2-7, with D perhaps TRBD2 (6 bases). CDR3 length: 16 amino acids. V was trimmed by 3 bases and J by 4 bases, leaving 19 bases between them. Germline CDR1 is MGHRA and CDR2 is YSYEKL. The CDR3 loop is CASSHLHSGTQYEQYF. CDR3 nucleotide sequence: TGCGCCAGCAGCCATTTACACTCCGGGACTCAATACGAGCAGTACTTC.

The rearrangement uses TRBV19 and TRBJ1-2; no firm D call. This CDR3 is built from 14 residues. With 7 bases removed from V and 2 bases from J, the gap between germline ends came to 14 bases. CDR1 and CDR2 (germline): LNHDA, SQIVND (reference sequence). The CDR3 is CASTPGRRNYGYTF. CDR3 bases: TGTGCCAGTACCCCTGGGAGGCGGAACTATGGCTACACCTTC.

V is TRBV2 and J is TRBJ1-1; D is ambiguous. Germline V gene data show CDR1 as SNHLY and CDR2 as FYNNEI. The CDR3 contains 13 residues. V lost 7 bases and J 2 bases, leaving 11 bases between the germline ends. As DNA, the CDR3 is TGTGCCAGCATAATAAGAGGAAACACTGAAGCTTTCTTT. The encoded protein is CASIIRGNTEAFF. Full variable domain (rest looked up from reference TRBV2 and TRBJ1-1): EPEVTQTPSHQVTQMGQEVILRCVPISNHLYFYWYRQILGQKVEFLVSFYNNEISEKSEIFDDQFSVERPDGSNFTLKIRSTKLEDSAMYFCASIIRGNTEAFFGQGTRLTVV.

The rearrangement joins TRBV10-3 to TRBJ2-1; D remains unclear. Germline V gene lookup returns CDR1 ENHRY and CDR2 SYGVKD. V lost 5 bases, J lost 9 bases, and 11 bases lay in between. The CDR3 runs to 12 residues. The CDR3 bases are TGTGCCATCAGTCCAGTCAGTGGTGAGCAGTTCTTC. Translation gives CAISPVSGEQFF.